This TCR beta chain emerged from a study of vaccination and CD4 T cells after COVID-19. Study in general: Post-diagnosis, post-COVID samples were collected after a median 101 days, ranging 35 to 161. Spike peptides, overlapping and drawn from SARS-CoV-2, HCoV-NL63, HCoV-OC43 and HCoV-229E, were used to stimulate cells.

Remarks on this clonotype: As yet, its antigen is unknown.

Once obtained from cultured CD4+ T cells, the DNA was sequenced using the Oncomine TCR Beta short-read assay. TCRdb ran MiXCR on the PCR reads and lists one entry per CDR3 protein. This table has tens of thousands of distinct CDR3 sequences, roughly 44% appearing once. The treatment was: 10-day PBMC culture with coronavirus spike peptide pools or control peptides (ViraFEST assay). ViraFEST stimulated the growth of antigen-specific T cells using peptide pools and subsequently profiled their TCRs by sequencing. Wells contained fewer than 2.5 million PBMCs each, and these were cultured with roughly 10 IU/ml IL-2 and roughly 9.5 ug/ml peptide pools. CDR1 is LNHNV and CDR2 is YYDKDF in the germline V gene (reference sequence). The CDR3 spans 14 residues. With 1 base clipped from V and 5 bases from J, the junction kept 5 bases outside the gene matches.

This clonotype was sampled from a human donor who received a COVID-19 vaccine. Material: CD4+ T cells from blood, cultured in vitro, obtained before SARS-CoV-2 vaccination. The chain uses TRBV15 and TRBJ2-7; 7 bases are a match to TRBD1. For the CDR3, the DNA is TGTGCCACCAGCAGAGGAGACAGGGTCAACGAGCAGTACTTC. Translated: CATSRGDRVNEQYF.